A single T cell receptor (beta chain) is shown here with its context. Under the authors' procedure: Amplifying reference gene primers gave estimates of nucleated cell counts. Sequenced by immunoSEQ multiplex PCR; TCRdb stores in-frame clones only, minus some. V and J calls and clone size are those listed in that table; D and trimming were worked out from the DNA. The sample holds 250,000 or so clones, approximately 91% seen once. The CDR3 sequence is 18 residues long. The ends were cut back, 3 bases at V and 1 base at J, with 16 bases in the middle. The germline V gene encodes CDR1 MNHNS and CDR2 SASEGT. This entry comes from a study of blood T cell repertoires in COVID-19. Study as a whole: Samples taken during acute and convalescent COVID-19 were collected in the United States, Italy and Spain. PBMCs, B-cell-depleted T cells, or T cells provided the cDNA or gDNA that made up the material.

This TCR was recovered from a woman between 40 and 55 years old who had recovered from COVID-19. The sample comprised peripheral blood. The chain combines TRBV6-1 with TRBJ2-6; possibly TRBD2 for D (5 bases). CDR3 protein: CASSERARSGSGANVLTF. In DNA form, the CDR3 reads TGTGCCAGCAGTGAGCGGGCCAGGAGTGGGTCTGGGGCCAACGTCCTGACTTTC.